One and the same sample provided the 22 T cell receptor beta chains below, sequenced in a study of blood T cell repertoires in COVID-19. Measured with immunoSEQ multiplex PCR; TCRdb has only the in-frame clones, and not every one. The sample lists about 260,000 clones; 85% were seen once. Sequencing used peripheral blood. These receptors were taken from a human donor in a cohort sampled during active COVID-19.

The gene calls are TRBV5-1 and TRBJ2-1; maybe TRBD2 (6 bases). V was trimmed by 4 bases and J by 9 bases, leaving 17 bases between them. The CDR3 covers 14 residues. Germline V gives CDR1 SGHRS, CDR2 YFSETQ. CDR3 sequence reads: CASSANQMGGEQFF. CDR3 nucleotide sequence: TGCGCCAGCAGCGCAAACCAGATGGGGGGTGAGCAGTTCTTC.

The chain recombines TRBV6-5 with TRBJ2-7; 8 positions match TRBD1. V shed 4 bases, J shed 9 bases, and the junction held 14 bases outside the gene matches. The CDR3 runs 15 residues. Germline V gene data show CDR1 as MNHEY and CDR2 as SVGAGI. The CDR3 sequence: CASSSQAGGVSGQYF. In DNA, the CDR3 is TGTGCCAGCAGTTCCCAGGCAGGGGGCGTATCCGGGCAGTACTTC.

The DNA of the CDR3 is TGTGCCAGCAGTTTCCTAGCGTCCCGCAATGAGCAGTTCTTC. Translating gives CASSFLASRNEQFF. The V call is TRBV27, the J call TRBJ2-1, with a weak D call TRBD2 (6 bases). Between the trimmed V and J ends, which lost 3 bases and 6 bases, there was a span of 12 bases. CDR3 size: 14 residues. Germline V lookup: CDR1 MNHEY, CDR2 SMNVEV (reference sequence).

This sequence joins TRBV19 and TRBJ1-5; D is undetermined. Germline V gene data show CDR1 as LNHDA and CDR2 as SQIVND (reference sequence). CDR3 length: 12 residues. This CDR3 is CASRSGDQPQHF. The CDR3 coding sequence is TGTGCTTCGAGGAGCGGGGATCAGCCCCAGCATTTT.

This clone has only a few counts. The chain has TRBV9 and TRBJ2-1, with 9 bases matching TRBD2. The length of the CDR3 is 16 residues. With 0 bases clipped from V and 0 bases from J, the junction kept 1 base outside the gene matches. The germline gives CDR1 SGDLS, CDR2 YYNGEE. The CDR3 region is CASSVDSGSSYNEQFF. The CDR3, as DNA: TGTGCCAGCAGCGTAGATAGCGGGAGCTCCTACAATGAGCAGTTCTTC.

The CDR3 DNA reads TGTGCCAGTAGCTACAGGGGGAGGGACACTGAAGCTTTCTTT. Translated, it gives CASSYRGRDTEAFF. The V and J genes are TRBV19 and TRBJ1-1; 8 bases align to TRBD1. The CDR3 covers 14 residues. From germline, CDR1 is LNHDA and CDR2 SQIVND (reference sequence). The V segment lost 6 bases and the J segment 3 bases; nucleotides outside the gene matches: 6.

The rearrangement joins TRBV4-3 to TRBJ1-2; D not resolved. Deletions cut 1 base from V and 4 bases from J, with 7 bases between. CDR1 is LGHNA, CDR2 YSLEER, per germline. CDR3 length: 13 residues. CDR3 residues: CASSQGEGYGYTF. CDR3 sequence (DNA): TGCGCCAGCAGCCAAGGAGAGGGCTATGGCTACACCTTC.

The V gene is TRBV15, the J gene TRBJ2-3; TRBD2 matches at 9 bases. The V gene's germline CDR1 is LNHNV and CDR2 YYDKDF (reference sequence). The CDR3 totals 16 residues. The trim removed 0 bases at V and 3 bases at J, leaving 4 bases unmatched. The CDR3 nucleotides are TGTGCCACCAGCAGAGATAAGGGACTAGCTACAGATACGCAGTATTTT. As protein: CATSRDKGLATDTQYF. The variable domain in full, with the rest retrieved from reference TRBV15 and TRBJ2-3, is DAMVIQNPRYQVTQFGKPVTLSCSQTLNHNVMYWYQQKSSQAPKLLFHYYDKDFNNEADTPDNFQSRRPNTSFCFLDIRSPGLGDTAMYLCATSRDKGLATDTQYFGPGTRLTVL.

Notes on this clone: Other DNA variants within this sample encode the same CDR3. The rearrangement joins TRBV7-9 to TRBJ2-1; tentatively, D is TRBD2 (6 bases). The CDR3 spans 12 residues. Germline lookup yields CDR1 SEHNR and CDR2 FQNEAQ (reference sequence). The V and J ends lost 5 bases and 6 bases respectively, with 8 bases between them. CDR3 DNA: TGTGCCAGCAGCCTTAGCGGCAATGAGCAGTTCTTC. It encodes CASSLSGNEQFF.

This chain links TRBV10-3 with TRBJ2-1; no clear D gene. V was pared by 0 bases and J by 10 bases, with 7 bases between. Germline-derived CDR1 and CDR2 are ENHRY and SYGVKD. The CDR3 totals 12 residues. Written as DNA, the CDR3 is TGTGCCATCAGTGAGTCGGTCAGAGAGCAGTTCTTC. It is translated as CAISESVREQFF.

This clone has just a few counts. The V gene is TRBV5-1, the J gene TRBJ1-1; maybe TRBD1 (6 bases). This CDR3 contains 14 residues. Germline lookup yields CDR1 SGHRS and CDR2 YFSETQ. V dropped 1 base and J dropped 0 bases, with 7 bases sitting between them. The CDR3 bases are TGCGCCAGCAGCTTGCAGGGGATGAACACTGAAGCTTTCTTT. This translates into CASSLQGMNTEAFF.

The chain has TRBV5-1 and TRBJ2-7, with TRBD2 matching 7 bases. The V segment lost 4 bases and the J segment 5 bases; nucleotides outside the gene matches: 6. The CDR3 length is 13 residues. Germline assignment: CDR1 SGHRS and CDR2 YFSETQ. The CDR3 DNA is TGCGCCAGCAGCCCGCGACGGGGGGACGAGCAGTACTTC. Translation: CASSPRRGDEQYF.

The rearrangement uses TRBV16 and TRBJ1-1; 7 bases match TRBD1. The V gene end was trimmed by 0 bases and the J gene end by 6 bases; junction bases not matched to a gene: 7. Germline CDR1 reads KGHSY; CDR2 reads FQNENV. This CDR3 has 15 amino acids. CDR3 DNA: TGTGCCAGCAGCCAATCAAGGGGGCGCGGTTCTGAAGCTTTCTTT. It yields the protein CASSQSRGRGSEAFF.

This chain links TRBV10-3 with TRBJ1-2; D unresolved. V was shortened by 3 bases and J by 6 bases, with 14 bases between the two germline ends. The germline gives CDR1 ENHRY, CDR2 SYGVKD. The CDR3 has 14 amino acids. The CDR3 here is CAISEIEGDHGYTF. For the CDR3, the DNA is TGTGCCATCAGTGAAATCGAGGGTGACCATGGCTACACCTTC.

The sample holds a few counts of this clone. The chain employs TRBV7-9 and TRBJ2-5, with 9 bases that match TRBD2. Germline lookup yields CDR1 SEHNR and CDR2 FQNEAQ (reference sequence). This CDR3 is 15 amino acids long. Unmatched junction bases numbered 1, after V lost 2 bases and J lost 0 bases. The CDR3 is CASSLLAGYQETQYF. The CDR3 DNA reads TGTGCCAGCAGCTTACTAGCGGGGTACCAAGAGACCCAGTACTTC.

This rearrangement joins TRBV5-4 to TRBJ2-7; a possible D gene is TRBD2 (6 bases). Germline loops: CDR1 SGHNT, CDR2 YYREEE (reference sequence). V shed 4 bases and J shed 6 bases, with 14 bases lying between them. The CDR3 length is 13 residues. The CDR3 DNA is TGTGCCAGCAGCCCTACTAGCATCGGCGAGCAGTACTTC. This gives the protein CASSPTSIGEQYF.

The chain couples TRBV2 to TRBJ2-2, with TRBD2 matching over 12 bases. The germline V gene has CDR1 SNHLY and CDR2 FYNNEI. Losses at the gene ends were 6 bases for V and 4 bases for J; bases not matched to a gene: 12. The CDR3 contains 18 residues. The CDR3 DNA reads TGTGCCAGCAGCGGACTAGCGGGGTGGTACGACCTCACCGGGGAGCTGTTTTTT. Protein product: CASSGLAGWYDLTGELFF.

This CDR3 is CASTPLSSYNEQFF. The CDR3, as DNA: TGTGCCAGCACCCCACTTAGCTCCTACAATGAGCAGTTCTTC. The V gene is TRBV28, the J gene TRBJ2-1; D ambiguous. The CDR3 spans 14 residues. Germline lookup yields CDR1 MDHEN and CDR2 SYDVKM. The ends were cut back, 7 bases at V and 0 bases at J, with 10 bases in the middle.

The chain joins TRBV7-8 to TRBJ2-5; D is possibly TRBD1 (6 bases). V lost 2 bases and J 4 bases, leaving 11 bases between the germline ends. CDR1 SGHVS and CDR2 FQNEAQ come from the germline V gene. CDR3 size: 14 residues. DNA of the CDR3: TGTGCCAGCAGCTTAAAGATCAGGGGAGAGACCCAGTACTTC. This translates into CASSLKIRGETQYF.

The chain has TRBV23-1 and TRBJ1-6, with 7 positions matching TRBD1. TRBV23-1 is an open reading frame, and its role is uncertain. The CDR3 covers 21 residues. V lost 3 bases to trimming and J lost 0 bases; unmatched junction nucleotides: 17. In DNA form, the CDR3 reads TGCGCCAGCAGTCACTTTATTACCCGGACAGGAGGAGTCTCCTATAATTCACCCCTCCACTTT. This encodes CASSHFITRTGGVSYNSPLHF.

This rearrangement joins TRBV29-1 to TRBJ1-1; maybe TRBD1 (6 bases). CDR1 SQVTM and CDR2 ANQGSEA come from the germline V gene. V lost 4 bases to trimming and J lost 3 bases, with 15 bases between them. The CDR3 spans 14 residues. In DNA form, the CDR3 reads TGCAGCGTTGGAAACAGGGTATCGGACACTGAAGCTTTCTTT. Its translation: CSVGNRVSDTEAFF.

The CDR3 nucleotides read TGTGCCAGCAGTGCGGCGGGGACTAGCGGATCTCGGGTAACCCAGTACTTC. This encodes CASSAAGTSGSRVTQYF. The rearrangement joins TRBV2 to TRBJ2-5; 11 bases agree with TRBD2. Germline CDR1 SNHLY, CDR2 FYNNEI. Trimming took 4 bases from V and 8 from J; bases not matched to a gene: 15. The CDR3 sequence is 17 residues long.